This passage covers 10 T cell receptor beta chains from one sample sequenced in a study of blood T cell repertoires in COVID-19. Generated by immunoSEQ multiplex PCR, the TCRdb table keeps only in-frame clones and is missing some. This sample yields more than 300,000 clones, of which 87% are seen a single time; 6% to 7% belongs to the top ten. Sequenced material: peripheral blood. The receptor source for this set is a woman aged 45-65 years with COVID-19, enrolled during active disease.

Written as DNA, the CDR3 is TGTGCCAGTAGTATCGGAACCTCTAGTTCCCACTACGAGCAGTACTTC. It translates to CASSIGTSSSHYEQYF. This chain joins TRBV19 and TRBJ2-7, with D hard to call. CDR3 length: 16 amino acids. The germline V gene has CDR1 LNHDA and CDR2 SQIVND (reference sequence). The V end lost 3 bases, the J end lost 3 bases, and 18 bases lay between the germline ends.

The chain employs TRBV2 and TRBJ2-2; 16 bases fit TRBD2. This CDR3 spans 15 amino acids. Unmatched junction bases numbered 1, after V lost 6 bases and J lost 6 bases. Germline values: CDR1 SNHLY, CDR2 FYNNEI. Written as DNA, the CDR3 is TGTGCCAGCAGGGGACTAGCGGGAGGGGCCGGGGAGCTGTTTTTT. This sequence encodes CASRGLAGGAGELFF. The full variable domain, completed using reference TRBV2 and TRBJ2-2, is EPEVTQTPSHQVTQMGQEVILRCVPISNHLYFYWYRQILGQKVEFLVSFYNNEISEKSEIFDDQFSVERPDGSNFTLKIRSTKLEDSAMYFCASRGLAGGAGELFFGEGSRLTVL.

This chain uses TRBV7-2 with TRBJ2-5, with D possibly matching TRBD1 (7 bases). CDR3 length: 16 amino acids. Trimming took off 5 bases at V and 5 bases at J, with 21 bases between the two ends. The germline V gene has CDR1 SGHTA and CDR2 FQGNSA. The CDR3 DNA sequence: TGTGCCAGCAGCCCCCCCGGCAGGGCAGGGGGGGAGACCCAGTACTTC. It is translated as CASSPPGRAGGETQYF.

The chain employs TRBV19 and TRBJ2-7, with 7 bases identical to TRBD2. The CDR3 contains 14 residues. CDR1 and CDR2 from the germline V gene are LNHDA and SQIVND (reference sequence). V shed 5 bases and J 2 bases; nucleotides not matched to a gene: 6. CDR3 sequence reads: CASSRGSGPYEQYF. The CDR3 coding sequence is TGTGCCAGTAGTCGAGGTAGCGGGCCCTACGAGCAGTACTTC.

The chain employs TRBV19 and TRBJ1-4; no clear D gene. Deletions cut 2 bases from V and 8 bases from J, with 12 bases between. The CDR3 is 14 amino acids. Germline loops: CDR1 LNHDA, CDR2 SQIVND (reference sequence). CDR3 nucleotides: TGTGCCAGTAGTATAAGTAGGGTAGCGGAAAAACTGTTTTTT. Translating it yields CASSISRVAEKLFF. Supplemented by reference TRBV19 and TRBJ1-4, the full variable domain reads DGGITQSPKYLFRKEGQNVTLSCEQNLNHDAMYWYRQDPGQGLRLIYYSQIVNDFQKGDIAEGYSVSREKKESFPLTVTSAQKNPTAFYLCASSISRVAEKLFFGSGTQLSVL.

The chain joins TRBV20-1 to TRBJ2-1; D is unresolved. The germline V gene has CDR1 DFQATT and CDR2 SNEGSKA (reference sequence). This CDR3 is built from 11 residues. V was clipped by 1 base and J by 8 bases, with 6 bases between them. In DNA, the CDR3 is TGCAGTGCTAGAGTCCGGGATGAGCAGTTCTTC. Residues: CSARVRDEQFF.

The rearrangement joins TRBV12-5 to TRBJ2-5; TRBD2 matches at 8 bases. The junction had 10 bases not matched to a gene; V was cut back by 5 bases and J by 5 bases. The CDR3 loop spans 15 amino acids. In germline, CDR1 is LGHNT, CDR2 FRNRAP. The chain's CDR3 is CASGTDRGRSETQYF. Written as DNA, the CDR3 is TGTGCTAGTGGTACCGATCGCGGGAGGTCTGAGACCCAGTACTTC.

For the CDR3, the DNA is TGCGCCAGCAGCCAGGTCCGGGACAGGGGGCTCTACGAGCAGTACTTC. Its protein product is CASSQVRDRGLYEQYF. This sequence joins TRBV4-1 and TRBJ2-7; the match to TRBD1 covers 12 bases. The CDR3 is 16 amino acids. After removal of 3 bases from V and 3 bases from J, the junction contained 6 bases not matched to a gene. Germline CDR1 and CDR2: MGHRA and YSYEKL.

The chain carries TRBV27 and TRBJ2-7, with 7 bases identical to TRBD1. Germline CDR1 MNHEY, CDR2 SMNVEV (reference sequence). This CDR3 contains 15 residues. Unmatched junction bases numbered 9, after V lost 5 bases and J lost 2 bases. CDR3 region: CASSTIRDSTYEQYF. CDR3 nucleotide sequence: TGTGCCAGCAGTACAATCCGGGACAGTACCTACGAGCAGTACTTC.

CDR3 nucleotide sequence: TGTGCCAGTAGTCCAATGGACAGGGACTATGGCTACACCTTC. It encodes CASSPMDRDYGYTF. The chain employs TRBV19 and TRBJ1-2, with 8 nucleotides matching TRBD1. CDR1 and CDR2 from the germline V gene are LNHDA and SQIVND (reference sequence). With V trimmed by 5 bases and J by 3 bases, 5 bases remained unmatched. The CDR3 totals 14 residues. The full variable domain, in which reference TRBV19 and TRBJ1-2 provide the parts outside the CDR3, is DGGITQSPKYLFRKEGQNVTLSCEQNLNHDAMYWYRQDPGQGLRLIYYSQIVNDFQKGDIAEGYSVSREKKESFPLTVTSAQKNPTAFYLCASSPMDRDYGYTFGSGTRLTVV.